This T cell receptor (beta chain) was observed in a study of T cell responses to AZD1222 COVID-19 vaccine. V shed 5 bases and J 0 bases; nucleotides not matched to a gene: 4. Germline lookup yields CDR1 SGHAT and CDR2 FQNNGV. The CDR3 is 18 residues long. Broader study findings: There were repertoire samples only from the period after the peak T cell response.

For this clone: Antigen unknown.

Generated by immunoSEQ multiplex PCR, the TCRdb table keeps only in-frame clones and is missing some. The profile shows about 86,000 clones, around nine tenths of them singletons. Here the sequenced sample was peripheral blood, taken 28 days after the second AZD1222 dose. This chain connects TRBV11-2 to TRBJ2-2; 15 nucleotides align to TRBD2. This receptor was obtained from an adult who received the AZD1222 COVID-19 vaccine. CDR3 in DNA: TGTGCCAGCAGCCTAGGGACTAGCGGGGGGACGAACACCGGGGAGCTGTTTTTT. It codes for CASSLGTSGGTNTGELFF.